A selection of T cell receptor beta chains follows, all from one sample in a study of blood T cell repertoires in COVID-19. TCRdb keeps only in-frame clones here, not all; method: immunoSEQ multiplex PCR. The profile shows 170,000 or so clones, 80% to 90% of them singletons. Sequenced: peripheral blood. The receptors stem from a woman aged 18-30 years who had recovered from COVID-19. Both conserved end residues are part of each CDR3. D genes are given only for firm matches. Some rows have no size entry. The others give once, few or many, or a class for an expanded clone.

V gene	CDR3 length	J gene	D gene	clone size	CDR3 protein	CDR3 DNA
TRBV2	15	TRBJ2-3	TRBD2	.	CASTGQAGGADTQYF	TGTGCCAGCACGGGCCAAGCGGGGGGCGCAGATACGCAGTATTTT
TRBV6-2/TRBV6-3	16	TRBJ2-7	.	.	CASSYSKTDHHYEQYF	TGTGCCAGCAGTTACTCGAAGACAGATCATCACTACGAGCAGTACTTC
TRBV5-6	16	TRBJ1-2	TRBD1	.	CASSSSPRRGTYGYTF	TGTGCCAGCAGCTCCAGCCCCCGCAGGGGGACCTATGGCTACACCTTC
TRBV15	17	TRBJ2-1	.	once	CATSRGWRPPRGNEQFF	TGTGCCACCAGCAGAGGGTGGCGCCCACCCCGAGGGAATGAGCAGTTCTTC
TRBV6-4	14	TRBJ2-3	TRBD2	many	CASSAAGGTDTQYF	TGTGCCAGCAGTGCGGCGGGGGGCACAGATACGCAGTATTTT
TRBV5-1	16	TRBJ2-7	TRBD1	.	CASSDYFGQGAHEQYF	TGCGCCAGCAGCGATTATTTTGGACAGGGGGCCCACGAGCAGTACTTC
TRBV7-2	18	TRBJ2-2	.	.	CASSPSGGARSNTGELFF	TGTGCCAGCAGCCCATCTGGAGGGGCGCGTTCGAACACCGGGGAGCTGTTTTTT
TRBV2	14	TRBJ2-4	TRBD1	once	CASRHPMRDRTQYF	TGTGCCAGCAGGCACCCGATGAGGGACAGGACACAGTACTTC
TRBV9	13	TRBJ1-6	.	.	CASSVVADSPLHF	TGTGCCAGCAGCGTAGTTGCGGATTCACCCCTCCACTTT
TRBV5-1	16	TRBJ1-1	TRBD1	.	CASSLTPGTGGTEAFF	TGCGCCAGCAGCTTGACCCCCGGGACAGGGGGCACTGAAGCTTTCTTT
TRBV15	13	TRBJ2-7	TRBD1	.	CATSPPGGYEQYF	TGTGCCACCAGTCCGCCAGGGGGCTACGAGCAGTACTTC
TRBV5-1	14	TRBJ2-4	.	.	CASRGLWTENIQYF	TGCGCCAGCAGAGGGTTATGGACAGAAAACATTCAGTACTTC
TRBV5-5	17	TRBJ2-5	TRBD1	.	CASSPRAGQGIQETQYF	TGTGCCAGCAGCCCTAGGGCCGGACAGGGCATTCAAGAGACCCAGTACTTC
TRBV27	15	TRBJ2-7	TRBD1	.	CASSFTGTGHLEQYF	TGTGCCAGCAGTTTTACTGGGACAGGTCATCTCGAGCAGTACTTC
TRBV7-2	14	TRBJ2-3	.	.	CASSLLRGTDTQYF	TGTGCCAGCAGCTTACTGCGGGGCACAGATACGCAGTATTTT
TRBV7-9	15	TRBJ2-5	.	.	CASRTSTGLLETQYF	TGTGCCAGCAGAACCTCCACAGGGTTATTAGAGACCCAGTACTTC
TRBV19	17	TRBJ2-1	TRBD2	.	CASSIASSGSFVDEQFF	TGTGCCAGTAGTATAGCCTCTAGCGGGAGCTTTGTCGATGAGCAGTTCTTC
TRBV5-5	14	TRBJ2-5	TRBD1	once	CASSLAGGGETQYF	TGTGCCAGCAGCTTGGCAGGGGGCGGCGAGACCCAGTACTTC
TRBV20-1	14	TRBJ2-1	TRBD1	.	CSASGGQNPNEQFF	TGCAGTGCTAGTGGGGGACAGAATCCCAATGAGCAGTTCTTC
TRBV11-3	14	TRBJ2-1	.	.	CASSPSLSGNEQFF	TGTGCCAGCAGCCCCAGCCTCTCGGGCAATGAGCAGTTCTTC
TRBV5-6	16	TRBJ1-5	TRBD1	.	CASSTQTGDSNQPQHF	TGTGCCAGCAGCACCCAGACAGGGGATAGCAATCAGCCCCAGCATTTT
TRBV2	13	TRBJ2-2	.	once	CASSVEMGGELFF	TGTGCCAGCAGTGTGGAGATGGGCGGGGAGCTGTTTTTT
TRBV27	12	TRBJ1-1	.	once	CASSFIGSEAFF	TGTGCCAGCAGTTTCATCGGTTCTGAAGCTTTCTTT
TRBV21-1	23	TRBJ2-1	.	.	CASSKGQKGDEGEDGDSSDEQFF	TGTGCCAGCAGCAAAGGGCAGAAGGGGGACGAGGGAGAGGACGGGGACAGCAGCGATGAGCAGTTCTTC
TRBV4-1	16	TRBJ2-1	.	once	CASSQGSTSSYNEQFF	TGCGCCAGCAGCCAAGGAAGCACGAGCTCCTACAATGAGCAGTTCTTC
TRBV7-2	15	TRBJ1-2	.	.	CASSTQGGSNYGYTF	TGTGCCAGCAGCACACAGGGAGGGTCTAACTATGGCTACACCTTC
TRBV3-1/TRBV3-2	16	TRBJ1-1	TRBD1	.	CASSFQGTGVGTEAFF	TGTGCCAGCAGCTTTCAGGGGACAGGGGTCGGCACTGAAGCTTTCTTT
TRBV7-3	18	TRBJ2-1	TRBD2	.	CASSLLLAGGSSYNEQFF	TGTGCCAGCAGCTTACTCCTAGCGGGGGGGAGCTCCTACAATGAGCAGTTCTTC
TRBV7-9	18	TRBJ2-5	TRBD2	.	CASSPSELAGEVGETQYF	TGTGCCAGCAGCCCCTCCGAACTAGCGGGGGAGGTTGGAGAGACCCAGTACTTC
TRBV7-2	15	TRBJ1-1	.	.	CASTLEGVQNTEAFF	TGTGCCAGCACCCTAGAGGGAGTACAGAACACTGAAGCTTTCTTT
TRBV12-3/TRBV12-4	13	TRBJ1-2	TRBD1	.	CASSLVAGGGYTF	TGTGCCAGCAGCCTAGTGGCAGGGGGTGGCTACACCTTC
TRBV7-6	13	TRBJ1-1	.	once	CASSLAGGMEAFF	TGTGCCAGCAGCTTAGCCGGGGGAATGGAAGCTTTCTTT
TRBV5-1	15	TRBJ2-1	.	.	CASTKGEGGVNEQFF	TGCGCCAGCACAAAGGGGGAGGGCGGGGTCAATGAGCAGTTCTTC
TRBV11-2	16	TRBJ1-2	.	once	CASSRGGDRGDYGYTF	TGTGCCAGCAGCCGTGGGGGGGACCGCGGTGACTATGGCTACACCTTC
TRBV19	16	TRBJ2-2	TRBD1	.	CASSSRDRVNTGELFF	TGTGCCAGTAGTTCCCGGGACAGGGTTAACACCGGGGAGCTGTTTTTT
TRBV7-9	13	TRBJ1-5	.	.	CASRPTQGQPQHF	TGTGCCAGCAGACCGACCCAGGGGCAGCCCCAGCATTTT
TRBV11-2	13	TRBJ2-1	.	.	CASSLDTRLSPFF	TGTGCCAGCAGCTTAGACACAAGACTAAGTCCGTTCTTC
TRBV2	14	TRBJ2-5	TRBD1	.	CASSGDRGWETQYF	TGTGCCAGCAGTGGGGACAGGGGATGGGAGACCCAGTACTTC
TRBV5-1	14	TRBJ1-2	.	.	CASSLETAAFGYTF	TGCGCCAGCAGCCTCGAGACTGCCGCGTTTGGCTACACCTTC
TRBV19	14	TRBJ1-5	.	.	CASSTRGPRQPQHF	TGTGCCAGTAGTACCCGAGGGCCAAGGCAGCCCCAGCATTTT
TRBV7-8	13	TRBJ2-1	.	.	CAAGTSTYNEQFF	TGTGCCGCTGGGACTTCGACATACAATGAGCAGTTCTTC
TRBV6-5	14	TRBJ2-1	TRBD2	.	CASSLSGGAYEQFF	TGTGCCAGCAGTCTCAGCGGGGGGGCTTATGAGCAGTTCTTC
TRBV6-4	13	TRBJ1-1	.	few	CASSARGNTEAFF	TGTGCCAGCAGCGCCAGGGGGAACACTGAAGCTTTCTTT
TRBV2	14	TRBJ1-5	.	.	CASSTTRNNQPQHF	TGTGCCAGCAGTACCACGAGAAACAATCAGCCCCAGCATTTT
TRBV18	19	TRBJ1-5	TRBD1	.	CASSPPGLGGYYGNQPQHF	TGTGCCAGCTCACCACCGGGGCTAGGGGGCTATTATGGCAATCAGCCCCAGCATTTT